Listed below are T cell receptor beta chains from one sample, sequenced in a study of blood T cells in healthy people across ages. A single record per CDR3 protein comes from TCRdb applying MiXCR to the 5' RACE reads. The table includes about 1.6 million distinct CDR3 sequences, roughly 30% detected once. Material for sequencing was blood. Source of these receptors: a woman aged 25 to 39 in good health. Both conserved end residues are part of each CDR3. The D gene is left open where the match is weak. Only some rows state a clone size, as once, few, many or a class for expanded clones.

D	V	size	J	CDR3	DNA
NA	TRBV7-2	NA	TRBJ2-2	CASSSRGSNTGELFF	TGTGCCAGCAGTTCCCGGGGCTCGAACACCGGGGAGCTGTTTTTT
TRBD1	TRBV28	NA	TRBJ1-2	CASSPDRVQGYTF	TGTGCCAGCAGTCCGGACAGGGTCCAGGGCTACACCTTC
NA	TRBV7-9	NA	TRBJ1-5	CASSFGGIGYQPQHF	TGTGCCAGCAGCTTCGGGGGTATCGGTTATCAGCCCCAGCATTTT
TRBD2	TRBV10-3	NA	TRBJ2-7	CAISGGTSDSYEQYF	TGTGCCATCAGTGGGGGGACTAGCGACTCCTACGAGCAGTACTTC
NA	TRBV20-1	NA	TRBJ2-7	CSAYRGGEQYF	TGCAGTGCCTACCGGGGCGGCGAGCAGTACTTC
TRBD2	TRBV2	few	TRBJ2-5	CASSLGTSGTVYETQYF	TGTGCCAGCAGCCTCGGGACTAGCGGGACGGTGTACGAGACCCAGTACTTC
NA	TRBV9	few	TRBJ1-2	CASSVGSTNYGYTF	TGTGCCAGCAGCGTAGGCAGTACTAACTATGGCTACACCTTC
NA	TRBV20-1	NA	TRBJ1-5	CSASMGDQPQHF	TGCAGTGCTAGTATGGGGGATCAGCCCCAGCATTTT
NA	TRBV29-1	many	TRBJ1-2	CSVEGGFYGYTF	TGCAGCGTTGAGGGAGGTTTCTATGGCTACACCTTC
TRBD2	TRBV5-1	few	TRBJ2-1	CASSTGLAGGLDNEQFF	TGCGCCAGCAGCACAGGACTAGCGGGAGGATTAGACAATGAGCAGTTCTTC
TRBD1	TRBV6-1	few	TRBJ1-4	CASSQLGQGALANEKLFF	TGTGCCAGCAGCCAACTTGGACAGGGGGCTCTAGCTAATGAAAAACTGTTTTTT
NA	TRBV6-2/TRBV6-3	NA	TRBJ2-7	CASSYSITQTLRRGYEQYF	TGTGCCAGCAGTTACTCGATTACGCAGACCCTAAGGAGAGGCTACGAGCAGTACTTC
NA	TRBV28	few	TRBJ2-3	CASSTPQGAQYF	TGTGCCAGCAGTACACCACAGGGAGCGCAGTATTTT
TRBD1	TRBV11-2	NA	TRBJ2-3	CASSLGRGSGTGGRADAQYF	TGTGCCAGCAGCTTAGGACGGGGGTCCGGGACAGGGGGTAGAGCAGATGCGCAGTATTTT
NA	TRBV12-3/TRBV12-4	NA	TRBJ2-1	CASSAGEVDEQFF	TGTGCCAGCTCCGCCGGGGAGGTTGATGAGCAGTTCTTC
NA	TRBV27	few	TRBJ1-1	CASSLYDRPSEAFF	TGTGCCAGCAGTTTATATGACAGGCCCTCTGAAGCTTTCTTT
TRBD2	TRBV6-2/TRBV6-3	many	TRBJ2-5	CASSLGAGVSEETQYF	TGTGCCAGCAGTTTGGGAGCGGGAGTGTCGGAAGAGACCCAGTACTTC
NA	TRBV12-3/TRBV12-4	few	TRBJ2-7	CASSLEGTLRFEQYF	TGTGCCAGCAGCTTAGAAGGGACTCTACGATTCGAGCAGTACTTC
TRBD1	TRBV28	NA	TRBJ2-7	CASRGPGQHPGQYF	TGTGCCAGCAGGGGCCCGGGACAGCACCCCGGGCAGTACTTC
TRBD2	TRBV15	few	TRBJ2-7	CATSRGEGLGGKGVQYF	TGTGCCACCAGCAGAGGCGAAGGGTTGGGAGGGAAAGGAGTGCAGTACTTC
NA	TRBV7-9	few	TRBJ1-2	CASGLETVGYGHTF	TGTGCCAGCGGCTTAGAGACAGTGGGCTATGGCCACACCTTC
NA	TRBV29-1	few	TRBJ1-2	CSVARMNYGYTF	TGCAGCGTTGCAAGGATGAACTATGGCTACACCTTC
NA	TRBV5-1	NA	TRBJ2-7	CASSNDPAEQYF	TGCGCCAGCAGCAATGACCCCGCCGAGCAGTACTTC
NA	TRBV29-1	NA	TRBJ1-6	CSVHREKGPYNSPLHF	TGCAGCGTACACCGAGAAAAGGGCCCCTATAATTCACCCCTCCACTTT
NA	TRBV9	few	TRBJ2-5	CASTLVGGAEETQYF	TGTGCCAGCACCCTCGTAGGTGGGGCTGAAGAGACCCAGTACTTC
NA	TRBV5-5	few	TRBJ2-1	CASSAARVHYNEQFF	TGTGCCAGCAGCGCGGCCAGGGTCCACTACAATGAGCAGTTCTTC
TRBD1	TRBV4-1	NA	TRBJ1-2	CASSQGAGTGRYGYTF	TGCGCCAGCAGCCAAGGAGCCGGGACAGGGCGGTATGGCTACACCTTC
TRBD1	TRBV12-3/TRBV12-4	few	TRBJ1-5	CASSPHRGHQPQHF	TGTGCCAGCAGTCCCCACAGGGGCCATCAGCCCCAGCATTTT
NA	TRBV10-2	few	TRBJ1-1	CASGRGVAISEAFF	TGCGCCAGCGGTCGAGGGGTAGCGATCTCTGAAGCTTTCTTT
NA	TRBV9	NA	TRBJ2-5	CASSLPRNQETQYF	TGTGCCAGCAGCTTACCCAGAAACCAAGAGACCCAGTACTTC
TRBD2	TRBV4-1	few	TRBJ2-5	CASSQSPSGGAETQYF	TGCGCCAGCAGCCAATCCCCTAGCGGGGGGGCAGAGACCCAGTACTTC
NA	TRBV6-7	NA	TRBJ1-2	CASRHGYTF	TGTGCCAGCAGACATGGCTACACCTTC
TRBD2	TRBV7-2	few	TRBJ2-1	CASSRGTSGTYNEQFF	TGTGCCAGCAGCCGAGGGACTAGCGGGACCTACAATGAGCAGTTCTTC